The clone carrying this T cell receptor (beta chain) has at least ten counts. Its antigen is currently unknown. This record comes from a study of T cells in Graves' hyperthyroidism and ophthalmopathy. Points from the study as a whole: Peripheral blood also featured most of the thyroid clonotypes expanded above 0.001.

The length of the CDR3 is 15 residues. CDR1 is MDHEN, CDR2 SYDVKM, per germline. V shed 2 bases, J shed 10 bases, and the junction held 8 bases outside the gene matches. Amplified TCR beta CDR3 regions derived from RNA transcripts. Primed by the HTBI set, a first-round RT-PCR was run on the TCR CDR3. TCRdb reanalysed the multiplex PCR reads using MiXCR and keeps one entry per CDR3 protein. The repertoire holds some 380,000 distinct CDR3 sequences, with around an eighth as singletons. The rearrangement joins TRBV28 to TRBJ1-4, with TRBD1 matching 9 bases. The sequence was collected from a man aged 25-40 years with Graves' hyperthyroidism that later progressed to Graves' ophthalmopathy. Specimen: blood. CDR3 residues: CASSLAETGGGKLFF. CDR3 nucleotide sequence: TGTGCCAGCAGTTTAGCGGAAACAGGGGGCGGAAAACTGTTTTTT.